A single sample is the source of the 26 T cell receptor beta chains below, sequenced in a study of OX40 agonist ivuxolimab in advanced cancers. The data were produced by immunoSEQ multiplex PCR, yet TCRdb's version contains in-frame clones alone and is incomplete. The table lists 100,000 or so clones, around 87% of them singletons. This sample comprised CD4+ or CD8+ T cells sorted from blood, obtained in a trial of the OX40 agonist ivuxolimab. These receptors originate from an adult with an advanced solid tumor such as melanoma, head and neck, liver or kidney cancer.

The rearrangement links TRBV19 to TRBJ2-7; 7 nucleotides match TRBD1. Losses at the gene ends were 3 bases for V and 0 bases for J; bases not matched to a gene: 8. This CDR3 is built from 16 residues. The germline gives CDR1 LNHDA, CDR2 SQIVND (reference sequence). For the CDR3, the DNA is TGTGCCAGTAGTATCAGGGGGACAAAGAGCTCCTACGAGCAGTACTTC. Its translation is CASSIRGTKSSYEQYF.

The chain combines TRBV7-9 with TRBJ1-1; a weak D match, TRBD1 (5 bases). The CDR3 contains 16 residues. Germline CDR1 and CDR2: SEHNR and FQNEAQ (reference sequence). Trimming left V 5 bases short and J 7 bases short, with 23 bases between. CDR3 protein: CASSPLLTASGNEAFF. The CDR3 region has the DNA TGTGCCAGCAGCCCCCTCTTGACAGCCTCTGGTAATGAAGCTTTCTTT.

The chain carries TRBV11-2 and TRBJ2-7; possibly TRBD2 for D (6 bases). The CDR3 covers 14 residues. Germline loops: CDR1 SGHAT, CDR2 FQNNGV. V lost 8 bases, J lost 0 bases, and 14 bases lay in between. Written as DNA, the CDR3 is TGTGCCAGCCACCGTGGGGGGAGCTCCTACGAGCAGTACTTC. Translating it yields CASHRGGSSYEQYF.

This chain uses TRBV21-1 with TRBJ2-4. TRBV21-1 is reported as a pseudogene. This CDR3 contains 17 residues. The CDR3 loop is CASSNVILASSTDIQYF. In nucleotides, the CDR3 is TGTGCCAGCAGCAACGTAATATTGGCGAGCTCGACCGACATTCAGTACTTC.

This rearrangement joins TRBV19 to TRBJ2-7, with D perhaps matching TRBD1 (5 bases). The germline V gene encodes CDR1 LNHDA and CDR2 SQIVND (reference sequence). Trimming shortened V by 3 bases and J by 4 bases, and 13 bases separated the two germline ends. CDR3 size: 14 residues. The CDR3 DNA is TGTGCCAGTAGTATTAAGGGGTCAGGATACGAGCAGTACTTC. Amino acid sequence: CASSIKGSGYEQYF.

The chain is built from TRBV6-5 and TRBJ1-3; no reliable D call. The CDR3 has 13 amino acids. Germline V gives CDR1 MNHEY, CDR2 SVGAGI. V shed 6 bases and J shed 2 bases, with 8 bases lying between them. The CDR3 reads CASSKNAGNTIYF. CDR3 nucleotide sequence: TGTGCCAGCAGCAAGAACGCTGGAAACACCATATATTTT.

The V and J genes are TRBV6-1 and TRBJ1-1; D ambiguous. Trimming removed 1 base from V and 4 bases from J, with 10 bases in between. There are 14 residues in the CDR3. Germline V lookup: CDR1 MNHNS, CDR2 SASEGT. CDR3 protein: CASSEGTYFTEAFF. The CDR3 DNA reads as TGTGCCAGCAGTGAAGGGACTTACTTCACTGAAGCTTTCTTT.

The chain recombines TRBV21-1 with TRBJ1-2; the table names TRBD1, a call not compared with the DNA. TRBV21-1 is noted as a pseudogene. The CDR3 consists of 15 residues. The CDR3 sequence: CASSKTPGANYGYTF. DNA for the CDR3: TGTGCCAGCAGCAAGACCCCAGGGGCGAACTATGGCTACACCTTC.

This clone turned up a few times. CDR3 sequence reads: CASSEDRGRNSPLHF. The CDR3 nucleotides are TGTGCCAGCAGTGAAGACAGGGGGAGAAATTCACCCCTCCACTTT. J is TRBJ1-6 and V is TRBV2; TRBD1 aligns across 8 bases. CDR1 is SNHLY, CDR2 FYNNEI, per germline. Unmatched junction bases numbered 3, after V lost 1 base and J lost 7 bases. The CDR3 is made up of 15 amino acids.

This clone appeared a single time. V and J are TRBV6-1 and TRBJ1-1; 7 bases align to TRBD1. Germline assignment: CDR1 MNHNS and CDR2 SASEGT. V gave up 7 bases and J gave up 5 bases; unmatched junction bases: 10. The CDR3 sequence is 14 residues long. The CDR3 region has the DNA TGTGCCAGCACCGAGACAGGGAGCAAGACTGAAGCTTTCTTT. It encodes CASTETGSKTEAFF.

The V gene is TRBV4-3, the J gene TRBJ2-3; D is unresolved. V was cut by 0 bases and J by 6 bases, with 7 bases left in between. Germline CDR1 reads LGHNA; CDR2 reads YSLEER. This CDR3 spans 13 amino acids. The CDR3 nucleotides read TGCGCCAGCAGCCAAGAGGGGTGGGATACGCAGTATTTT. It is translated as CASSQEGWDTQYF.

The chain carries TRBV7-2 and TRBJ2-1; D call uncertain. CDR3 size: 13 residues. V was trimmed by 5 bases and J by 9 bases, leaving 14 bases between them. Germline lookup yields CDR1 SGHTA and CDR2 FQGNSA. The chain's CDR3 is CASSPPTIGEQFF. Here the CDR3 DNA reads TGTGCCAGCAGCCCCCCTACGATTGGTGAGCAGTTCTTC.

This clone has only one observation. V and J are TRBV5-1 and TRBJ1-1; D ambiguous. This CDR3 is 12 amino acids long. V was pared by 0 bases and J by 7 bases, with 7 bases between. CDR1 SGHRS and CDR2 YFSETQ come from the germline V gene. The CDR3 region has the DNA TGCGCCAGCAGCTTGGTGGCGGATGAAGCTTTCTTT. Protein product: CASSLVADEAFF.

This clone occurred a few times. The chain is built from TRBV4-2 and TRBJ2-7; 14 nucleotides match TRBD2. The V gene's germline CDR1 is LGHNA and CDR2 YNFKEQ. With 0 bases clipped from V and 0 bases from J, the junction kept 7 bases outside the gene matches. The CDR3 covers 19 residues. For the CDR3, the DNA is TGTGCCAGCAGCCAAGAATTCGGACTAGCGGGGGGTTCCTCCTACGAGCAGTACTTC. Amino acids: CASSQEFGLAGGSSYEQYF.

This chain uses TRBV7-3 with TRBJ1-1; no clear D. V lost 2 bases and J lost 0, with 16 bases in between. From germline, CDR1 is SGHTA and CDR2 FQGTGA. This CDR3 spans 17 amino acids. CDR3 protein: CASSLFFGRLMNTEAFF. The DNA for the CDR3 is TGTGCCAGCAGCTTATTCTTCGGACGGCTAATGAACACTGAAGCTTTCTTT.

The chain couples TRBV2 to TRBJ2-1, with a tentative D call TRBD2 (5 bases). The germline V and J ends were trimmed by 4 bases and 13 bases, with 14 bases remaining between them. The CDR3 spans 12 residues. The V gene's germline CDR1 is SNHLY and CDR2 FYNNEI. CDR3 sequence: CASSVAGLDQFF. CDR3 nucleotides: TGTGCCAGCAGTGTCGCCGGACTGGACCAGTTCTTC.

The V gene is TRBV5-5, the J gene TRBJ2-7; D is perhaps TRBD1 (6 bases). The germline V gene has CDR1 SGHKS and CDR2 YYEKEE (reference sequence). The CDR3 runs 14 residues. Trimming cost V 3 bases and J 0 bases, with 10 bases left between them. The CDR3 nucleotides are TGTGCCAGCAGCTCCAGACAGGACTCCTACGAGCAGTACTTC. Translating it yields CASSSRQDSYEQYF.

The V and J genes are TRBV5-1 and TRBJ1-2, with D perhaps TRBD1 (5 bases). Germline values: CDR1 SGHRS, CDR2 YFSETQ. The CDR3 totals 14 residues. V was shortened by 0 bases and J by 2 bases, with 8 bases between the two germline ends. The CDR3 DNA is TGCGCCAGCAGCTTGGGTCCAGGGAACTATGGCTACACCTTC. Its translation is CASSLGPGNYGYTF.

The gene calls are TRBV19 and TRBJ1-2; TRBD1 aligns across 8 bases. Trimming removed 7 bases from V and 7 bases from J; junction bases left unmatched: 8. This CDR3 is 13 amino acids long. The germline gives CDR1 LNHDA, CDR2 SQIVND (reference sequence). The CDR3 sequence is CASTDRGVGGYTF. CDR3 nucleotide sequence: TGTGCCAGTACCGACAGGGGAGTGGGTGGCTACACCTTC.

The genes are TRBV19 and TRBJ1-2; D not resolved. Germline lookup yields CDR1 LNHDA and CDR2 SQIVND (reference sequence). The CDR3 is 13 amino acids. The CDR3 reads CVSQLGLGYGYTF. CDR3 DNA sequence: TGTGTCTCCCAACTCGGGCTCGGCTATGGCTACACCTTC.

The J gene is TRBJ1-6, the V gene TRBV7-3; TRBD1 aligns across 11 bases. The length of the CDR3 is 15 residues. Per the germline V gene, CDR1 is SGHTA and CDR2 is FQGTGA. Trimming took 5 bases from V and 6 from J; bases not matched to a gene: 3. CDR3 protein: CASSAGQGANSPLHF. Written as DNA, the CDR3 is TGTGCCAGCAGCGCCGGACAGGGGGCTAATTCACCCCTCCACTTT.

A few counts support this clone. The V gene is TRBV27, the J gene TRBJ2-7; D uncertain. V shed 5 bases and J shed 3 bases, with 11 bases lying between them. The CDR3 contains 13 residues. Germline CDR1 MNHEY, CDR2 SMNVEV (reference sequence). As DNA, the CDR3 is TGTGCCAGCAGTCCAACCCGCTACTACGAGCAGTACTTC. Amino acid sequence: CASSPTRYYEQYF.

The chain has TRBV5-4 and TRBJ1-2, with TRBD1 matching 7 bases. Germline-derived CDR1 and CDR2 are SGHNT and YYREEE (reference sequence). The CDR3 spans 14 residues. Unmatched junction bases numbered 4, after V lost 4 bases and J lost 1 base. The CDR3 region has the DNA TGTGCCAGCAGCCCCAGGGACAGTAACTATGGCTACACCTTC. Residues: CASSPRDSNYGYTF.

Worth noting for this clone: One end of the junction fails to match germline, which may point to a read error. Other DNA sequences within the sample encode an identical CDR3. The rearrangement joins TRBV12-5 to TRBJ1-5; TRBD1 matches at 7 bases. The CDR3 sequence is 17 residues long. The germline V gene encodes CDR1 LGHNT and CDR2 FRNRAP. The CDR3 sequence is CASGLVQGGASNQPQHF. CDR3 nucleotides: TGTGCTAGTGGTCTTGTCCAAGGGGGCGCGAGCAATCAGCCCCAACATTTT.

The chain is built from TRBV9 and TRBJ2-7; D possibly corresponds to TRBD1 (6 bases). Germline CDR1 and CDR2: SGDLS and YYNGEE. V gave up 2 bases and J gave up 7 bases, with 13 bases separating them. CDR3 length equals 13 residues. The CDR3 region is CASSVNTGYEQYF. The CDR3 region has the DNA TGTGCCAGCAGCGTTAACACAGGGTATGAGCAGTACTTC.

The genes are TRBV2 and TRBJ1-1; 10 bases agree with TRBD1. CDR3 length: 17 amino acids. Germline V lookup: CDR1 SNHLY, CDR2 FYNNEI. V shed 4 bases and J 0 bases; nucleotides not matched to a gene: 8. The CDR3 loop reads CASSVFGTGVMNTEAFF. DNA for the CDR3: TGTGCCAGCAGTGTCTTCGGGACAGGGGTGATGAACACTGAAGCTTTCTTT. Supplemented by reference TRBV2 and TRBJ1-1, the full variable domain reads EPEVTQTPSHQVTQMGQEVILRCVPISNHLYFYWYRQILGQKVEFLVSFYNNEISEKSEIFDDQFSVERPDGSNFTLKIRSTKLEDSAMYFCASSVFGTGVMNTEAFFGQGTRLTVV.